This T cell receptor beta chain is from a study of cytomegalovirus exposure and HLA in healthy donors. A remark on this clone: Its ends do not fully match the called genes, so a read error is possible.

It was with 60 Vbeta and 13 Jbeta primers that the PCR ran. Repertoires were generated with immunoSEQ multiplex PCR, while TCRdb's copy carries only in-frame clones and drops some. Found here are about 160,000 clones, approximately 81% of them singletons; the top ten hold approximately 0.8%. The sample was PBMCs. The clonotype was recovered from a woman aged 18-29 years in good health and CMV-seronegative.

The CDR3 nucleotides are TGTGCTAGCAGCTTAGGGTCTAGCGGGAGGGGCGGTGAGCAGTTCTTC. Translating it yields CASSLGSSGRGGEQFF. The rearrangement links TRBV7-7 to TRBJ2-1; 12 bases line up with TRBD2. In germline, CDR1 is SSHAT, CDR2 FNYEAQ (reference sequence). This CDR3 has 16 amino acids.